What follows are 26 T cell receptor beta chains derived from one specimen sequenced in a study of blood T cells in healthy people across ages. The second PCR ran roughly 6 to 11 cycles with a sample-barcoded 5' primer and J-beta primers. From the 5' RACE reads, TCRdb called clonotypes with MiXCR, one entry per CDR3 protein. The table includes fewer than 2,000,000 distinct CDR3 sequences, around 40% detected once. The sample taken for sequencing was blood. The receptors here all came from a human donor in good health.

Of note for this clonotype: Mismatch with germline at one junction end may stem from a read error. The chain couples TRBV5-1 to TRBJ1-2; D gene uncertain. The CDR3 has 15 amino acids. CDR1 is SGHRS and CDR2 is YFSETQ in the germline V gene. CDR3 in DNA: TGCGCCGGCAGCTTGTCAAGGGATAATAACTATGGCTACACCTTC. Its translation: CAGSLSRDNNYGYTF.

This rearrangement joins TRBV15 to TRBJ1-1; 11 bases fit TRBD1. V shed 8 bases and J 4 bases; nucleotides not matched to a gene: 9. The CDR3 spans 15 residues. CDR1 is LNHNV, CDR2 YYDKDF, per germline (reference sequence). In DNA form, the CDR3 reads TGTGCCACCGTCTGGACAGGGGGCCGGGGCACTGAAGCTTTCTTT. Amino acid sequence: CATVWTGGRGTEAFF.

The rearrangement links TRBV7-2 to TRBJ1-5; weak D call: TRBD1 (5 bases). The CDR3 has 13 residues. The ends were cut back, 7 bases at V and 6 bases at J, with 13 bases in the middle. Looked up from germline, CDR1 is SGHTA and CDR2 is FQGNSA. The CDR3 here is CASTTQGGQPQHF. The CDR3 DNA is TGTGCCAGCACCACCCAGGGCGGTCAGCCCCAGCATTTT.

The chain combines TRBV4-3 with TRBJ1-4; no reliable D call. The CDR3 loop spans 13 amino acids. V lost 0 bases and J lost 9, with 8 bases in between. The germline V gene encodes CDR1 LGHNA and CDR2 YSLEER. CDR3 nucleotides: TGCGCCAGCAGCCAAGATTTGGGGAAAAAACTGTTTTTT. Its protein product is CASSQDLGKKLFF.

This chain connects TRBV9 to TRBJ2-3; D is perhaps TRBD2 (7 bases). CDR3 length equals 16 residues. The ends were cut back, 3 bases at V and 4 bases at J, with 18 bases in the middle. Germline V CDR1 and CDR2: SGDLS, YYNGEE. This chain's CDR3 is CASSAGEGGGPDTQYF. The CDR3 nucleotides are TGTGCCAGCAGCGCCGGAGAAGGGGGGGGGCCAGATACGCAGTATTTT.

In this sample, this clonotype turned up many times. The chain is built from TRBV20-1 and TRBJ2-1; 7 bases match TRBD1. With 3 bases clipped from V and 3 bases from J, the junction kept 11 bases outside the gene matches. The CDR3 has 16 residues. Germline lookup yields CDR1 DFQATT and CDR2 SNEGSKA (reference sequence). The CDR3 protein is CSARDTGERDYNEQFF. The CDR3 region has the DNA TGCAGTGCTAGGGATACAGGGGAGAGGGACTACAATGAGCAGTTCTTC.

This clonotype was counted between two and nine times. The V call is TRBV5-6, the J call TRBJ2-1; D is uncertain. V lost 5 bases, J lost 0 bases, and 12 bases lay in between. Germline lookup yields CDR1 SGHDT and CDR2 YYEEEE. There are 15 residues in the CDR3. In nucleotides, the CDR3 is TGTGCCAGCAGGGCTCAGGTCAGCTCCTACAATGAGCAGTTCTTC. Encoded protein: CASRAQVSSYNEQFF. The entire variable domain, with the rest obtained from reference TRBV5-6 and TRBJ2-1, is as follows: DAGVTQSPTHLIKTRGQQVTLRCSPKSGHDTVSWYQQALGQGPQFIFQYYEEEERQRGNFPDRFSGHQFPNYSSELNVNALLLGDSALYLCASRAQVSSYNEQFFGPGTRLTVL.

The chain uses TRBV7-2 and TRBJ2-1; 14 nucleotides match TRBD2. CDR1 is SGHTA and CDR2 is FQGNSA in the germline V gene. The CDR3 length is 16 residues. Trimming removed 5 bases from V and 14 bases from J; junction bases left unmatched: 14. CDR3 in amino acids: CASSLTGVTSGGVEFF. The CDR3 DNA reads as TGTGCCAGCAGCCTAACTGGGGTGACTAGCGGGGGGGTAGAGTTCTTC.

This clonotype was observed a few times. The genes are TRBV4-3 and TRBJ2-5; D not certain. Germline CDR1 is LGHNA and CDR2 is YSLEER. V was trimmed by 0 bases and J by 5 bases, leaving 16 bases between them. There are 16 residues in the CDR3. CDR3 amino acids: CASSQDRTGSWETQYF. CDR3 sequence (DNA): TGCGCCAGCAGCCAAGATCGCACTGGCTCTTGGGAGACCCAGTACTTC.

This clonotype has just a few counts. The chain is built from TRBV12-3 or TRBV12-4 and TRBJ1-1; D is ambiguous. The length of the CDR3 is 15 residues. V was trimmed by 2 bases and J by 1 base, leaving 11 bases between them. The CDR3 loop is CASSLLHTSNTEAFF. For the CDR3, the DNA is TGTGCCAGCAGTTTACTTCACACCTCGAACACTGAAGCTTTCTTT.

The rearrangement joins TRBV11-2 to TRBJ2-4; 8 bases align to TRBD1. The end of the DNA is better explained by TRBJ2-5, so the J call may be wrong. CDR3 length: 16 residues. Germline V lookup: CDR1 SGHAT, CDR2 FQNNGV. CDR3 amino acids: CASSPGQEMYQETQYF. In nucleotides, the CDR3 is TGTGCCAGCAGCCCGGGACAGGAGATGTACCAAGAGACCCAGTACTTC.

This clonotype was detected only a few times. This sequence joins TRBV20-1 and TRBJ1-5; D uncertain. Trimming pared 0 bases from V and 5 bases from J, leaving 11 bases between. This CDR3 is built from 14 residues. The V gene's germline CDR1 is DFQATT and CDR2 SNEGSKA (reference sequence). The CDR3 sequence: CSARDPRAYQPQHF. The CDR3 coding sequence is TGCAGTGCTAGAGATCCTAGGGCCTATCAGCCCCAGCATTTT.

This clonotype has only a few counts. The chain uses TRBV7-9 and TRBJ1-1, with D maybe TRBD1 (5 bases). This CDR3 spans 12 amino acids. The germline V gene encodes CDR1 SEHNR and CDR2 FQNEAQ (reference sequence). The V and J ends lost 7 bases and 6 bases respectively, with 12 bases between them. The chain's CDR3 is CASNPQGPEAFF. The DNA of the CDR3 is TGTGCCAGCAACCCCCAGGGACCTGAAGCTTTCTTT.

This clonotype has just a few counts. J is TRBJ1-6 and V is TRBV4-1; a weak D match, TRBD1 (6 bases). Germline-derived CDR1 and CDR2 are MGHRA and YSYEKL. This CDR3 region has 16 residues. With 0 bases removed from V and 10 bases from J, the gap between germline ends came to 16 bases. The CDR3 DNA follows: TGCGCCAGCAGCCAAGATTTCAGGGGTTGGATGTCACCCCTCCACTTT. Its translation is CASSQDFRGWMSPLHF.

The chain links TRBV7-8 to TRBJ1-6, with D hard to call. CDR3 size: 16 residues. Germline loops: CDR1 SGHVS, CDR2 FQNEAQ. V was clipped by 5 bases and J by 7 bases, with 18 bases between them. This CDR3 is CASSPLRALFNSPLHF. CDR3 DNA sequence: TGTGCCAGCAGCCCCCTCCGGGCCCTCTTCAATTCACCCCTCCACTTT.

The chain uses TRBV11-1 and TRBJ2-5; no definite D call. The germline gives CDR1 SGHAT, CDR2 FQDESV (reference sequence). The V end was cut by 10 bases, the J end by 1 base, with 13 bases between. CDR3 size: 13 residues. The CDR3 sequence: CATSFEAQETQYF. DNA of the CDR3: TGTGCCACCTCGTTTGAAGCCCAAGAGACCCAGTACTTC.

In its sample, this clonotype was seen a few times. The genes are TRBV10-3 and TRBJ2-7; 13 positions match TRBD2. Germline CDR1 reads ENHRY; CDR2 reads SYGVKD. The trim removed 2 bases at V and 0 bases at J, leaving 16 bases unmatched. This CDR3 contains 21 residues. DNA for the CDR3: TGTGCCATCAGTGAGCCGGCGCCAGGGACTAGCGGGATGCTGGACTCCTACGAGCAGTACTTC. This codes for CAISEPAPGTSGMLDSYEQYF.

V usage is TRBV20-1 and J usage is TRBJ1-2, with no clear D. The V gene lost 7 bases and the J gene lost 8 bases, with 14 bases spanning the gap. Germline CDR1 DFQATT, CDR2 SNEGSKA (reference sequence). The CDR3 is 11 residues long. CDR3 coding DNA: TGCAGTGGGAGACACGTCGGAGGCTACACCTTC. Its protein is CSGRHVGGYTF.

The rearrangement joins TRBV5-6 to TRBJ2-3; D is unclear. Per the germline V gene, CDR1 is SGHDT and CDR2 is YYEEEE. This CDR3 comprises 12 residues. With 4 bases removed from V and 11 bases from J, the gap between germline ends came to 14 bases. CDR3 in amino acids: CASSDMGLVQYF. For the CDR3, the DNA is TGTGCCAGCAGCGATATGGGATTAGTGCAGTATTTT.

The V gene is TRBV9, the J gene TRBJ2-6; a weak D match, TRBD2 (6 bases). This CDR3 region has 16 residues. Deletions cut 3 bases from V and 5 bases from J, with 15 bases between. Germline CDR1 is SGDLS and CDR2 is YYNGEE. The DNA of the CDR3 is TGTGCCAGCAGCGCGTCACAGGCGGGGAGGGCCAACGTCCTGACTTTC. It is translated as CASSASQAGRANVLTF.

The chain recombines TRBV9 with TRBJ1-6; D is undetermined. Germline CDR1 SGDLS, CDR2 YYNGEE. Trimming removed 0 bases at V and 8 bases at J, with 9 bases between. The CDR3 extends over 14 amino acids. The CDR3 DNA is TGTGCCAGCAGCGTAGAAATAGAAGATTCACCCCTCCACTTT. Protein: CASSVEIEDSPLHF.

This clonotype was recorded a few times. The chain has TRBV6-1 and TRBJ2-4, with TRBD1 matching 11 bases. The ends lost 8 bases at V and 13 bases at J; junction bases unmatched: 13. Looked up from germline, CDR1 is MNHNS and CDR2 is SASEGT. The CDR3 covers 14 residues. The CDR3 region has the DNA TGTGCCAGCTTCCTCGAAGGGACAGGGGGTAAGCAGTACTTC. Translating it yields CASFLEGTGGKQYF.

The gene calls are TRBV7-8 and TRBJ2-4; no firm D call. This CDR3 region has 16 residues. Germline CDR1 is SGHVS and CDR2 is FQNEAQ. V lost 5 bases, J lost 0 bases, and 14 bases lay in between. CDR3 DNA sequence: TGTGCCAGCAGCCCACGGGTGCGGTTAGCCAAAAACATTCAGTACTTC. It codes for CASSPRVRLAKNIQYF.

The V call is TRBV28, the J call TRBJ2-7, with D perhaps TRBD1 (5 bases). The germline V gene encodes CDR1 MDHEN and CDR2 SYDVKM. The CDR3 consists of 14 residues. Trimming removed 3 bases from V and 2 bases from J, with 11 bases in between. CDR3 DNA: TGTGCCAGCAGTTTGGCAGGGTCGACCTACGAGCAGTACTTC. This codes for CASSLAGSTYEQYF.

The chain links TRBV20-1 to TRBJ2-7, with a possible D match to TRBD1 (6 bases). Trimming pared 4 bases from V and 2 bases from J, leaving 12 bases between. This CDR3 comprises 13 residues. CDR1 is DFQATT, CDR2 SNEGSKA, per germline (reference sequence). CDR3 loop: CSATGTSPYEQYF. CDR3 nucleotides: TGCAGTGCTACCGGGACAAGCCCCTACGAGCAGTACTTC.

The chain employs TRBV4-1 and TRBJ2-7; a weak D match, TRBD2 (5 bases). The J call may be in error: the DNA end matches TRBJ2-5 better. Germline V gives CDR1 MGHRA, CDR2 YSYEKL. The CDR3 is 15 amino acids. The CDR3 loop reads CASSQADSPVETQYF. CDR3 DNA sequence: TGCGCCAGCAGCCAAGCGGACTCCCCCGTGGAGACCCAGTACTTC.